Below, one T cell receptor (beta chain) is given with its context. The method was immunoSEQ multiplex PCR; TCRdb's version includes in-frame clones alone and lacks a portion of them. The sample carries 160,000 or so clones, 75% to 90% recorded once. These data come from a study of blood T cell repertoires in COVID-19. Germline V gives CDR1 MNHEY, CDR2 SVGAGI. The CDR3 loop spans 14 amino acids. With V trimmed by 7 bases and J by 2 bases, 6 bases remained unmatched. This rearrangement joins TRBV6-5 to TRBJ1-2, with 8 nucleotides matching TRBD1. Sequencing was carried out using peripheral blood. The sequence derives from an older woman with acute or convalescent COVID-19. CDR3 protein: CASTQDRGNYGYTF. CDR3 nucleotide sequence: TGTGCCAGCACCCAAGACAGGGGAAACTATGGCTACACCTTC.